These T cell receptor beta chains were read from a single sample in a study of blood T cells in healthy people across ages. TCRdb itself ran the 5' RACE reads through MiXCR, one entry per CDR3 protein. Of about 1,600,000 distinct CDR3 sequences listed, around 39% were seen once; the top ten hold roughly 8.2%. The sample was blood. Receptors were obtained from a woman aged 18-30 years in good health. Each CDR3 is given with its conserved first and last residue. Fields, in order: clone size, J gene, V gene, D gene, CDR3 protein, CDR3 DNA. D genes are given only for firm matches. Only part of the rows carry a size: once, few, many, or a class if the clone is expanded.

clone size: -; J gene: TRBJ1-5; V gene: TRBV20-1; D gene: -; CDR3 protein: CSARGGAGKVGNQPQHF; CDR3 DNA: TGCAGTGCTAGGGGCGGGGCAGGGAAGGTGGGCAATCAGCCCCAGCATTTT
clone size: -; J gene: TRBJ1-4; V gene: TRBV3-1; D gene: -; CDR3 protein: CASSSATAGGEKLFF; CDR3 DNA: TGTGCCAGCAGCTCCGCGACGGCGGGGGGAGAAAAACTGTTTTTT
clone size: many; J gene: TRBJ1-5; V gene: TRBV12-3/TRBV12-4; D gene: -; CDR3 protein: CASSLGGGQPQHF; CDR3 DNA: TGTGCCAGCAGCTTAGGGGGTGGTCAGCCCCAGCATTTT
clone size: -; J gene: TRBJ1-2; V gene: TRBV10-3; D gene: TRBD1; CDR3 protein: CDISGQGVYGYTF; CDR3 DNA: TGTGACATCAGTGGACAGGGGGTCTATGGCTACACCTTC
clone size: -; J gene: TRBJ2-1; V gene: TRBV12-3/TRBV12-4; D gene: TRBD2; CDR3 protein: CATRSTSGRNNEQFF; CDR3 DNA: TGTGCCACCCGGAGTACTAGCGGGAGGAACAATGAGCAGTTCTTC
clone size: -; J gene: TRBJ2-7; V gene: TRBV4-1; D gene: TRBD2; CDR3 protein: CASSLRTSEGEQYF; CDR3 DNA: TGTGCCAGCAGCCTCAGGACTAGCGAAGGCGAGCAGTACTTC
clone size: few; J gene: TRBJ1-2; V gene: TRBV7-9; D gene: TRBD1; CDR3 protein: CASEGFGTGLPNNYGYTF; CDR3 DNA: TGTGCCAGCGAAGGTTTCGGGACAGGGTTACCGAATAACTATGGCTACACCTTC
clone size: once; J gene: TRBJ2-5; V gene: TRBV21-1; D gene: -; CDR3 protein: CASRKGDSGNQETQYF; CDR3 DNA: TGTGCCAGCAGGAAAGGGGATAGCGGGAACCAAGAGACCCAGTACTTC
clone size: few; J gene: TRBJ2-1; V gene: TRBV2; D gene: TRBD2; CDR3 protein: CASRELATYNEQFF; CDR3 DNA: TGTGCCAGCAGAGAACTAGCGACCTACAATGAGCAGTTCTTC
clone size: -; J gene: TRBJ2-7; V gene: TRBV11-2; D gene: -; CDR3 protein: CASSFKGGLAVTHEQYF; CDR3 DNA: TGTGCCAGCAGCTTTAAGGGGGGGCTAGCGGTCACCCACGAGCAGTACTTC